A single sample gave rise to the 2 T cell receptor beta chains below, sequenced in a study of T cells after yellow fever vaccination. MiXCR, applied by TCRdb to the 5' RACE reads, yields one record per CDR3 protein. The sample has some 420,000 distinct CDR3 sequences; about 19% are singletons. The sequencing here drew on PBMCs, taken before the yellow fever booster vaccination. The receptors stem from a man in his late teens or twenties who received the YFV17D yellow fever vaccine.

This CDR3 reads CASTSTREQYF. In DNA, the CDR3 is TGTGCCAGCACCTCGACGAGAGAGCAGTACTTC. The chain employs TRBV7-2 and TRBJ2-7; unclear D gene. The ends were cut back, 7 bases at V and 7 bases at J, with 11 bases in the middle. This CDR3 has 11 residues. The V gene's germline CDR1 is SGHTA and CDR2 FQGNSA.

This clonotype was picked up many times. The CDR3 is CSVQDTGGAITEAFF. In DNA form, the CDR3 reads TGCAGCGTCCAAGACACAGGGGGGGCGATCACTGAAGCTTTCTTT. V gene TRBV29-1 combines with J gene TRBJ1-1; 8 bases line up with TRBD1. V was pared by 6 bases and J by 4 bases, with 13 bases of the junction left unmatched. Looked up from germline, CDR1 is SQVTM and CDR2 is ANQGSEA. The CDR3 spans 15 residues.